This T cell receptor beta chain came from a study of beta chain features in type 1 diabetes. The sequenced template was cDNA made from the entire isolated RNA. Naive, central memory and regulatory T cell samples produced a mean of approximately 3.6 million reads. Here immunoSEQ multiplex PCR was the method, and the copy in TCRdb shows in-frame clones only, minus some. The table lists 110,000 to 150,000 clones, around a tenth of them singletons, with 0.68% in the top ten. The sample holds many counts of this clone. V gave up 5 bases and J gave up 4 bases, with 6 bases separating them. CDR1 and CDR2 (germline): SEHNR, FQNEAQ (reference sequence). This CDR3 region has 11 residues.

This clonotype originated in a man younger than 30 in good health. This chain links TRBV7-9 with TRBJ2-7; D unresolved. The sequenced sample consisted of central memory CD4+ T cells from blood. This CDR3 is CASSPVYEQYF. The CDR3 DNA is TGTGCCAGCAGCCCCGTATACGAGCAGTACTTC.